One sample yielded the 15 T cell receptor beta chains listed below, sequenced in a study of molecular identifiers for immune sequencing clone quantification. TCRdb processed the PCR reads anew with MiXCR; each CDR3 protein has one entry. The data hold about 97,000 distinct CDR3 sequences, with less than 25% observed a single time. The source material was naive CD8+ T cells from blood, with Jurkat cell RNA spiked in. This sample's subset: FACS-sorted CD8+CD4-CCR7+CD45RA+ naive T cells. Source of these receptors: a human donor in good health. Some libraries in this study had Jurkat cell RNA spiked in.

As regards this clonotype: A much larger clone is a single base away; this may be a read error. The chain joins TRBV12-3 or TRBV12-4 to TRBJ1-1, with unresolved D. CDR3 length equals 14 residues. The CDR3 sequence is CACSQARRITEAFF. The DNA for the CDR3 is TGTGCCTGCAGTCAGGCCAGGCGGATAACTGAAGCTTTCTTT.

Only a few counts were recorded for this clonotype. V and J are TRBV7-9 and TRBJ2-7; D call uncertain. V lost 5 bases, J lost 5 bases, and 10 bases lay in between. Germline values: CDR1 SEHNR, CDR2 FQNEAQ (reference sequence). This CDR3 spans 12 amino acids. The CDR3, as DNA: TGTGCCAGCAGCCCCCGCACTGACGAGCAGTACTTC. Translating gives CASSPRTDEQYF.

The chain uses TRBV6-5 and TRBJ2-7; TRBD1 matches 9 bases. Germline V gene lookup returns CDR1 MNHEY and CDR2 SVGAGI. The CDR3 consists of 16 residues. Losses at the gene ends were 2 bases for V and 2 bases for J; bases not matched to a gene: 7. CDR3 loop: CASSYPAQGAPYEQYF. CDR3 sequence (DNA): TGTGCCAGCAGTTACCCGGCACAGGGGGCTCCCTACGAGCAGTACTTC.

This clonotype has ten or more counts. The chain has TRBV19 and TRBJ2-5; 10 positions agree with TRBD2. This CDR3 has 18 residues. The ends lost 3 bases at V and 0 bases at J; junction bases unmatched: 10. Germline assignment: CDR1 LNHDA and CDR2 SQIVND (reference sequence). The CDR3 loop reads CASSIGLAGVTYQETQYF. The CDR3 nucleotides read TGTGCCAGTAGTATTGGGCTAGCGGGGGTGACGTACCAAGAGACCCAGTACTTC.

This clonotype has at least ten counts. The chain joins TRBV4-1 to TRBJ1-4, with D hard to call. V was pared by 0 bases and J by 15 bases, with 17 bases between. The germline V gene has CDR1 MGHRA and CDR2 YSYEKL. The CDR3 loop spans 14 amino acids. The CDR3 DNA reads TGCGCCAGCAGCCAAGAAACGTCGTGGACCACTGTGTTTTTT. Its translation: CASSQETSWTTVFF.

V and J are TRBV4-1 and TRBJ2-7; D is perhaps TRBD1 (6 bases). The CDR3 covers 14 residues. The germline V gene encodes CDR1 MGHRA and CDR2 YSYEKL. V was cut by 4 bases and J by 3 bases, with 13 bases left in between. In nucleotides, the CDR3 is TGCGCCAGCAGCCTGGGTCAGGGGATCTACGAGCAGTACTTC. Translated, it gives CASSLGQGIYEQYF.

Worth noting for this clonotype: One junction end does not reproduce the germline sequence, and a read error may be involved. The chain joins TRBV30 to TRBJ1-6; D call uncertain. This CDR3 spans 17 amino acids. Germline CDR1 reads GTSNPN; CDR2 reads SVGIG (reference sequence). For the CDR3, the DNA is TGTGCCTGGGGTGTCGGATACGGGAGCTCCTATAATTCACCCCTCCACTTT. Translation gives CAWGVGYGSSYNSPLHF.

Details on this clonotype: This may stem from a read error, because a much larger clone lies one nucleotide away. This chain joins TRBV9 and TRBJ2-3; 13 bases agree with TRBD2. This CDR3 region has 16 residues. Per the germline V gene, CDR1 is SGDLS and CDR2 is YYNGEE. CDR3 region: CASGVGTSGKADTQYF. The CDR3, as DNA: TGTGCCAGCGGCGTGGGGACTAGCGGGAAGGCAGATACGCAGTATTTT.

At least ten counts were recorded for this clonotype. The chain has TRBV5-1 and TRBJ2-1, with 13 bases identical to TRBD2. The J segment lost 14 bases and the V segment lost 4 bases, leaving 9 bases of the junction unmatched. This CDR3 has 14 amino acids. Per the germline V gene, CDR1 is SGHRS and CDR2 is YFSETQ. The chain's CDR3 is CASSTGTSGIAEFF. CDR3 in DNA: TGCGCCAGCAGCACTGGGACTAGCGGGATAGCAGAGTTCTTC. Combining the CDR3 with reference TRBV5-1 and TRBJ2-1 gives the whole variable domain KAGVTQTPRYLIKTRGQQVTLSCSPISGHRSVSWYQQTPGQGLQFLFEYFSETQRNKGNFPGRFSGRQFSNSRSEMNVSTLELGDSALYLCASSTGTSGIAEFFGPGTRLTVL.

This clonotype was seen many times. V gene TRBV9 combines with J gene TRBJ2-5, with D tentatively TRBD2 (6 bases). CDR1 and CDR2 from the germline V gene are SGDLS and YYNGEE. Trimming cost V 1 base and J 10 bases, with 20 bases left between them. There are 15 residues in the CDR3. In DNA, the CDR3 is TGTGCCAGCAGCGTAAGAGTTGATGATAGGAGGGACCAGTACTTC. Protein product: CASSVRVDDRRDQYF.

This clonotype has only one observation. A clone one base away is much larger, so this may be a read error. The chain joins TRBV27 to TRBJ2-3; 13 nucleotides agree with TRBD2. V trimming: 1 base; J trimming: 9 bases; junction bases outside the gene matches: 28. CDR1 and CDR2 from the germline V gene are MNHEY and SMNVEV (reference sequence). The CDR3 has 23 residues. The CDR3 DNA follows: TGTGCCAGCAGTTTATGGGGCCCCACTAGCGGGGGGGCCGTGGGTTCCTTCTCGGAAACGCAGTATTTT. This encodes CASSLWGPTSGGAVGSFSETQYF.

This clonotype appeared many times. The V and J genes are TRBV9 and TRBJ1-1; D is uncertain. The CDR3 length is 14 residues. Germline V lookup: CDR1 SGDLS, CDR2 YYNGEE. The germline V and J ends were trimmed by 0 bases and 3 bases, with 9 bases remaining between them. The CDR3 DNA reads as TGTGCCAGCAGCGTAGGGGGAGGTGACACTGAAGCTTTCTTT. This translates into CASSVGGGDTEAFF.

In its sample, this clonotype was seen many times. The chain joins TRBV4-1 to TRBJ1-1; D might be TRBD1 (5 bases). CDR1 and CDR2 from the germline V gene are MGHRA and YSYEKL. The V and J ends lost 0 bases and 0 bases respectively, with 11 bases between them. The CDR3 is 16 residues long. The CDR3 DNA sequence: TGCGCCAGCAGCCAAGATGAACAGGAATTGAACACTGAAGCTTTCTTT. Translation: CASSQDEQELNTEAFF.

This clonotype was counted many times. The V call is TRBV19, the J call TRBJ2-1; the match to TRBD2 covers 9 bases. Germline V lookup: CDR1 LNHDA, CDR2 SQIVND (reference sequence). After removal of 5 bases from V and 8 bases from J, the junction contained 7 bases not matched to a gene. This CDR3 is built from 14 residues. CDR3 bases: TGTGCCAGTAGTCCCGGGACTAGCATCGATGAGCAGTTCTTC. Amino acids: CASSPGTSIDEQFF. The full variable domain, rest sourced from reference TRBV19 and TRBJ2-1, is DGGITQSPKYLFRKEGQNVTLSCEQNLNHDAMYWYRQDPGQGLRLIYYSQIVNDFQKGDIAEGYSVSREKKESFPLTVTSAQKNPTAFYLCASSPGTSIDEQFFGPGTRLTVL.

Note on this clonotype: Being one base from a much bigger clone, this may be a read error. This chain joins TRBV20-1 and TRBJ2-2; TRBD2 matches at 7 bases. This CDR3 spans 12 amino acids. Germline-derived CDR1 and CDR2 are DFQATT and SNEGSKA (reference sequence). CDR3 nucleotides: TGCAATACTGGGGGGGACACCGGGGAGCTGTTTTTT. Translated: CNTGGDTGELFF.